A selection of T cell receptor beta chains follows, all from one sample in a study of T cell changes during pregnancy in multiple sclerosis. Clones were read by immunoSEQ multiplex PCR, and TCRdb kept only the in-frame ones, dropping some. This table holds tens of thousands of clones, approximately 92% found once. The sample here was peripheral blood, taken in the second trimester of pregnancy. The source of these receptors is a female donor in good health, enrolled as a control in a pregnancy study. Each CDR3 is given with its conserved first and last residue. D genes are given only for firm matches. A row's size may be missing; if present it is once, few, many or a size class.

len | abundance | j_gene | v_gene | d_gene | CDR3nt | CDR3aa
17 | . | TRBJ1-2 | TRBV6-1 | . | TGTGCCAGCAGTCAAGAACCGGGACAAGGGTGGAACTATGGCTACACCTTC | CASSQEPGQGWNYGYTF
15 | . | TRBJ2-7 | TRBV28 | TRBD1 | TGTGCCAGCAGTGGGATTGACAGGGCTACCTACGAGCAGTACTTC | CASSGIDRATYEQYF
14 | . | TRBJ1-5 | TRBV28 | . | TGTGCCAGCAGCAGCCCCTCGGTTCGGGGGGCCCAGCATTTT | CASSSPSVRGAQHF
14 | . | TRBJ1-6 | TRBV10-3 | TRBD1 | TGTGCCATCAGTGAGGAGACAGGGACTTCACCCCTCCACTTT | CAISEETGTSPLHF
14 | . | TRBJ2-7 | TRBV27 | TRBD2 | TGTGCCAGCCGAGTCATAGCGGGAGTGGGTGAGCAGTACTTC | CASRVIAGVGEQYF
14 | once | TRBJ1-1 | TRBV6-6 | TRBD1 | TGTGCCAGCAGACTGACAGGGGGGAACACTGAAGCTTTCTTT | CASRLTGGNTEAFF
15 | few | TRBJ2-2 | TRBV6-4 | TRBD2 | TGTGCCAGCAGTGACCGCGGGGGGAACACCGGGGAGCTGTTTTTT | CASSDRGGNTGELFF
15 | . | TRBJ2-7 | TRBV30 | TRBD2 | TGTGCCTGGAGTGTAGGAGCGGGGGGGCCCTACGAGCAGTACTTC | CAWSVGAGGPYEQYF
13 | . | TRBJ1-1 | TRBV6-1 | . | TGTGCCAGCAGGGTGACACTGAACACTGAAGCTTTCTTT | CASRVTLNTEAFF
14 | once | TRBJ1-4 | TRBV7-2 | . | TGTGCCAGCAGCCGTTCTGCGGGCGGAGAAAAACTGTTTTTT | CASSRSAGGEKLFF
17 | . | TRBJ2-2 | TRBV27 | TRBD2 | TGTGCCAGCAGGGGCCGTGTTTCGGTAGCGGGAAGCGGGGAGCTGTTTTTT | CASRGRVSVAGSGELFF
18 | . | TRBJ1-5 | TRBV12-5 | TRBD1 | TGTGCTAGTGGTTTCCCCGGGACAGGGCGAGGGGGCAATCAGCCCCAGCATTTT | CASGFPGTGRGGNQPQHF
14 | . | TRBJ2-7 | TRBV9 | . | TGTGCCAGCAGCCCTAGTTCCTTTTCCTACGAGCAGTACTTC | CASSPSSFSYEQYF
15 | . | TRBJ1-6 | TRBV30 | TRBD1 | TGTGCCTGGAGTGAAGGGACAGGGGTTAATTCACCCCTCCACTTT | CAWSEGTGVNSPLHF
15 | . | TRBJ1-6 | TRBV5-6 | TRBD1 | TGTGCCAGCAGCCTGCTCACAGGGGGTGGGTCACCCCTCCACTTT | CASSLLTGGGSPLHF
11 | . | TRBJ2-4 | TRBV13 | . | TGTGCCAGCAGCTGGGGCAACATTCAGTACTTC | CASSWGNIQYF
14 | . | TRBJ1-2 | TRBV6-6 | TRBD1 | TGTGCCAGCAGTTACGACAGGGTACAATATGGCTACACCTTC | CASSYDRVQYGYTF
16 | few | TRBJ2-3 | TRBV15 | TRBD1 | TGTGCCACCAGCAGAGATTCGGGGACAGGGGCAGATACGCAGTATTTT | CATSRDSGTGADTQYF
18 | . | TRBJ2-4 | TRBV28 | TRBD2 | TGTGCCAGCACCCTGGGACTAGCGGGAGGGCCCGCCAAAAACATTCAGTACTTC | CASTLGLAGGPAKNIQYF
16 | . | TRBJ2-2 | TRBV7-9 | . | TGTGCCAGCATCCCCCCCGCCCACTCGAACACCGGGGAGCTGTTTTTT | CASIPPAHSNTGELFF
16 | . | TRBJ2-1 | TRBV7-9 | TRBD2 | TGTGCCAGCAGAATCTTTTTAGCGGGGGCCCTCAATGAGCAGTTCTTC | CASRIFLAGALNEQFF
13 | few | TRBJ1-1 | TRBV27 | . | TGTGCCAGCAGTTTAGGGATGGAGGATGAAGCTTTCTTT | CASSLGMEDEAFF